The 24 T cell receptor beta chains presented below share a single source sample, sequenced in a study of control samples from healthy donors and cancer patients. The method was immunoSEQ multiplex PCR; TCRdb's version includes in-frame clones alone and lacks a portion of them. The sample holds 90,000 to 110,000 clones, around nine tenths seen once. Input material: blood. These receptors were obtained from a woman in her forties or fifties in good health.

This clone has a single count. The chain couples TRBV10-3 to TRBJ2-3; D unclear. The CDR3 totals 14 residues. V dropped 0 bases and J dropped 2 bases, with 6 bases sitting between them. Per the germline V gene, CDR1 is ENHRY and CDR2 is SYGVKD. The CDR3, as DNA: TGTGCCATCAGTGAGTCGGGCCTCACAGATACGCAGTATTTT. This translates into CAISESGLTDTQYF.

The chain links TRBV2 to TRBJ1-5; no clear D gene. Between the trimmed V and J ends, which lost 6 bases and 5 bases, there was a span of 11 bases. The CDR3 is 13 residues long. CDR1 and CDR2 from the germline V gene are SNHLY and FYNNEI. The CDR3 DNA is TGTGCCAGCAGGGTGGAAAGAGATCAGCCCCAGCATTTT. Its protein product is CASRVERDQPQHF.

The chain links TRBV6-5 to TRBJ1-6, with D possibly TRBD1 on 5 matching bases. V lost 2 bases and J 7 bases, leaving 12 bases between the germline ends. The CDR3 is made up of 15 amino acids. Germline CDR1 reads MNHEY; CDR2 reads SVGAGI. CDR3 in DNA: TGTGCCAGCAGTTACAGGGGACCGGGGAATTCACCCCTCCACTTT. It specifies CASSYRGPGNSPLHF.

This sequence joins TRBV5-1 and TRBJ2-7, with 10 bases matching TRBD1. The V gene end was trimmed by 3 bases and the J gene end by 4 bases; junction bases not matched to a gene: 4. This CDR3 has 14 amino acids. Per germline, CDR1 SGHRS and CDR2 YFSETQ. The CDR3 DNA reads TGCGCCAGCAGCTCCGGGACAGGGGTGTACGAGCAGTACTTC. It specifies CASSSGTGVYEQYF.

The V gene is TRBV5-1, the J gene TRBJ2-4; 12 positions agree with TRBD1. The CDR3 spans 19 residues. Trimming took 4 bases from V and 0 from J; bases not matched to a gene: 11. In germline, CDR1 is SGHRS, CDR2 YFSETQ. CDR3 residues: CASSRTGTGGGSAKNIQYF. In DNA form, the CDR3 reads TGCGCCAGCAGCCGAACCGGGACAGGGGGCGGGTCAGCCAAAAACATTCAGTACTTC.

The chain recombines TRBV5-8 with TRBJ2-3; 14 nucleotides line up with TRBD2. The germline V gene has CDR1 SGHTS and CDR2 YDEGEE. V dropped 0 bases and J dropped 8; count of bases not matched to a gene: 8. CDR3 size: 17 residues. CDR3 residues: CASSLEGLAGEFGTQYF. CDR3 nucleotides: TGTGCCAGCAGCTTGGAGGGACTAGCGGGAGAGTTCGGTACGCAGTATTTT.

The CDR3: CASSLRLLAKNIQYF. The CDR3 DNA reads as TGTGCCAGCAGTTTGCGTTTACTAGCCAAAAACATTCAGTACTTC. The gene calls are TRBV27 and TRBJ2-4; D is ambiguous. CDR1 MNHEY and CDR2 SMNVEV come from the germline V gene (reference sequence). V was pared by 3 bases and J by 0 bases, with 9 bases between. The CDR3 spans 15 residues.

V gene TRBV12-3 or TRBV12-4 combines with J gene TRBJ2-1, with TRBD2 matching 8 bases. This CDR3 region has 13 residues. V lost 5 bases, J lost 9 bases, and 6 bases stayed unmatched. The CDR3 DNA reads TGTGCCAGCAGTCCCTGGACTAGCTGTGAGCAGTTCTTC. Amino acids: CASSPWTSCEQFF.

The rearrangement uses TRBV30 and TRBJ1-4, with 11 bases identical to TRBD1. The CDR3 runs 14 residues. The germline gives CDR1 GTSNPN, CDR2 SVGIG (reference sequence). With 3 bases clipped from V and 8 bases from J, the junction kept 5 bases outside the gene matches. The CDR3 DNA follows: TGTGCCTGGAGGGACAGGGGGCATGGGGAAAAACTGTTTTTT. Residues: CAWRDRGHGEKLFF.

The chain employs TRBV25-1 and TRBJ1-1; D is undetermined. CDR1 and CDR2 (germline): MGHDK, SYGVNS. Trimming took off 6 bases at V and 8 bases at J, with 13 bases between the two ends. This CDR3 comprises 12 residues. CDR3 region: CASSKLGREAFF. CDR3 nucleotides: TGTGCCAGCAGCAAACTGGGGAGAGAAGCTTTCTTT. The full variable domain, in which reference TRBV25-1 and TRBJ1-1 provide the parts outside the CDR3, is EADIYQTPRYLVIGTGKKITLECSQTMGHDKMYWYQQDPGMELHLIHYSYGVNSTEKGDLSSESTVSRIRTEHFPLTLESARPSHTSQYLCASSKLGREAFFGQGTRLTVV.

DNA of the CDR3: TGTGCCAGCAGTTACTCGACAGCCGTACTGAACACTGAAGCTTTCTTT. Protein: CASSYSTAVLNTEAFF. The gene calls are TRBV6-5 and TRBJ1-1; TRBD1 is a possible D gene (5 bases). V was clipped by 0 bases and J by 0 bases, with 11 bases between them. The CDR3 has 16 amino acids. From germline, CDR1 is MNHEY and CDR2 SVGAGI.

The genes are TRBV5-1 and TRBJ1-4; D call uncertain. V was shortened by 4 bases and J by 3 bases, with 13 bases between the two germline ends. CDR3 length equals 15 residues. Germline V lookup: CDR1 SGHRS, CDR2 YFSETQ. The CDR3 DNA sequence: TGCGCCAGCAGCCCAGTTCCTCCCCCTAATGAAAAACTGTTTTTT. This gives the protein CASSPVPPPNEKLFF.

The chain links TRBV5-1 to TRBJ1-4; D ambiguous. The V gene lost 4 bases and the J gene lost 7 bases, with 11 bases spanning the gap. This CDR3 is 13 amino acids long. From germline, CDR1 is SGHRS and CDR2 YFSETQ. The CDR3 spells CASSVFRSEKLFF. The CDR3 coding sequence is TGCGCCAGCAGCGTCTTCCGCTCTGAAAAACTGTTTTTT.

The CDR3 DNA is TGTGCCAGCAGAAGAGAACAGAAGAACACCGGGGAGCTGTTTTTT. Protein product: CASRREQKNTGELFF. The V call is TRBV27, the J call TRBJ2-2; D remains ambiguous. CDR3 length: 15 residues. The germline gives CDR1 MNHEY, CDR2 SMNVEV (reference sequence). The V and J ends lost 6 bases and 1 base respectively, with 12 bases between them.

The gene calls are TRBV19 and TRBJ1-6, with D possibly matching TRBD1 (5 bases). V was pared by 2 bases and J by 1 base, with 12 bases between. Germline CDR1 and CDR2: LNHDA and SQIVND (reference sequence). CDR3 size: 17 residues. CDR3: CASSILAQGSYNSPLHF. CDR3 nucleotide sequence: TGTGCCAGTAGTATATTGGCCCAGGGTTCCTATAATTCACCCCTCCACTTT.

The V gene is TRBV30, the J gene TRBJ1-2, with D unresolved. The CDR3 has 13 amino acids. With 0 bases removed from V and 7 bases from J, the gap between germline ends came to 12 bases. Germline V gene data show CDR1 as GTSNPN and CDR2 as SVGIG (reference sequence). DNA of the CDR3: TGTGCCTGGAGTGTGGGTGAATTCAGTGGCTACACCTTC. Amino acids: CAWSVGEFSGYTF. The whole variable domain, filled in from reference TRBV30 and TRBJ1-2, reads SQTIHQWPATLVQPVGSPLSLECTVEGTSNPNLYWYRQAAGRGLQLLFYSVGIGQISSEVPQNLSASRPQDRQFILSSKKLLLSDSGFYLCAWSVGEFSGYTFGSGTRLTVV.

The V gene is TRBV28, the J gene TRBJ2-7; tentatively, D is TRBD1 (5 bases). V lost 2 bases and J 7 bases, leaving 9 bases between the germline ends. The CDR3 covers 12 residues. Germline CDR1 reads MDHEN; CDR2 reads SYDVKM. CDR3 in amino acids: CASSLQGREQYV. The CDR3, as DNA: TGTGCCAGCAGTTTACAGGGCCGGGAGCAGTACGTC.

This chain connects TRBV7-2 to TRBJ1-5; TRBD1 matches 9 bases. This CDR3 has 14 residues. J was trimmed by 7 bases and V by 5 bases; bases with no gene match: 6. Germline CDR1 reads SGHTA; CDR2 reads FQGNSA. The CDR3: CASSQGQGMQPQHF. CDR3 nucleotide sequence: TGTGCCAGCAGCCAAGGACAGGGGATGCAGCCCCAGCATTTT.

This clone was detected once. The gene calls are TRBV7-9 and TRBJ2-5; D is uncertain. The CDR3 sequence is 11 residues long. CDR1 is SEHNR, CDR2 FQNEAQ, per germline (reference sequence). Trimming cost V 3 bases and J 5 bases, with 4 bases left between them. The CDR3: CASSFTETQYF. The CDR3 DNA sequence: TGTGCCAGCAGCTTTACGGAGACCCAGTACTTC.

The CDR3 DNA reads TGTGCCAGCAGCCTGGACCCCCTTCCCCAGTACTTC. It codes for CASSLDPLPQYF. This sequence joins TRBV12-3 or TRBV12-4 and TRBJ2-5, with unresolved D. The CDR3 spans 12 residues. Trimming cost V 6 bases and J 9 bases, with 14 bases left between them.

This sequence joins TRBV5-4 and TRBJ1-5; maybe TRBD1 (5 bases). Germline CDR1 and CDR2: SGHNT and YYREEE (reference sequence). Trimming pared 3 bases from V and 6 bases from J, leaving 13 bases between. The CDR3 spans 14 residues. CDR3 nucleotide sequence: TGTGCCAGCAGCTGGGGCGGGGGAGGTCAGCCCCAGCATTTT. Residues: CASSWGGGGQPQHF.

V usage is TRBV6-2 or TRBV6-3 and J usage is TRBJ2-7, with 11 positions matching TRBD2. The length of the CDR3 is 15 residues. The ends lost 6 bases at V and 2 bases at J; junction bases unmatched: 6. Germline assignment: CDR1 MNHEY and CDR2 SVGEGT. CDR3 in DNA: TGTGCCAGCAGCCCCGGGACTAGCGGCACCTACGAGCAGTACGTC. Translation gives CASSPGTSGTYEQYV.

V usage is TRBV15 and J usage is TRBJ2-3, with D possibly being TRBD1 or TRBD2 (7 bases each). With 0 bases removed from V and 4 bases from J, the gap between germline ends came to 14 bases. The CDR3 sequence is 16 residues long. CDR1 and CDR2 from the germline V gene are LNHNV and YYDKDF (reference sequence). DNA for the CDR3: TGTGCCACCAGCAGAGAGGGGCAGGGGGGGGCAGATACGCAGTATTTT. This translates into CATSREGQGGADTQYF. The full variable domain, completed using reference TRBV15 and TRBJ2-3, is DAMVIQNPRYQVTQFGKPVTLSCSQTLNHNVMYWYQQKSSQAPKLLFHYYDKDFNNEADTPDNFQSRRPNTSFCFLDIRSPGLGDTAMYLCATSREGQGGADTQYFGPGTRLTVL.

The chain employs TRBV10-2 and TRBJ1-5; no firm D call. V was clipped by 4 bases and J by 6 bases, with 28 bases between them. The CDR3 extends over 19 amino acids. Germline V gene data show CDR1 as WSHSY and CDR2 as SAAADI. CDR3 bases: TGCGCCAGCAGTGTTTGGGGTACGGATGGGTTGGGAGGGTTTCAGCCCCAGCATTTT. The encoded protein is CASSVWGTDGLGGFQPQHF.